The clone carrying this TCR beta chain was seen a single time. A second roughly 6 to 11 cycle PCR used barcoded and J-beta primers. MiXCR, run by TCRdb on the 5' RACE reads, gives a single entry per CDR3 protein. This table holds about 970,000 distinct CDR3 sequences, just over 50% found once. These data come from a study of blood T cells in healthy people across ages. Sample: blood. This clonotype was sampled from a woman aged 55-69 years in good health.

CDR3 in amino acids: CAGKGLARVPGTDTQYF. CDR3 nucleotide sequence: TGTGCCGGTAAAGGACTAGCAAGAGTCCCCGGCACAGATACGCAGTATTTT. The chain uses TRBV2 and TRBJ2-3; 8 positions agree with TRBD2. The germline V gene encodes CDR1 SNHLY and CDR2 FYNNEI. The junction had 17 bases not matched to a gene; V was cut back by 11 bases and J by 1 base. The CDR3 spans 17 residues.